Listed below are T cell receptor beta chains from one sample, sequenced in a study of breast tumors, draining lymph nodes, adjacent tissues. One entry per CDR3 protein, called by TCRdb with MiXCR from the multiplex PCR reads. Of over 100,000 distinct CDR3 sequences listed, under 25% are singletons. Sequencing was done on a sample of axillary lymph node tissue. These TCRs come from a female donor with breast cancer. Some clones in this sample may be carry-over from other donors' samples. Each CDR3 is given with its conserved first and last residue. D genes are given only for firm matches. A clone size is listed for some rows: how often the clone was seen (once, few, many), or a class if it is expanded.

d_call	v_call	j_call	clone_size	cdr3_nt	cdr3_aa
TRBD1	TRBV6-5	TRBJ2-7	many	TGTGCCAGCAGTTCCAGACAGGGCCCCAACGAGCAGTACTTC	CASSSRQGPNEQYF
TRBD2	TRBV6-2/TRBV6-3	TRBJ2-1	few	TGTGCCAGCAATAGACTAGCGGGAGGAGTTGAGCAGTTCTTC	CASNRLAGGVEQFF
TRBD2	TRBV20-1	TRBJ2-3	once	TGCAGTGCTAGTCCTAGCGGGAGGATTTACACGGATACGCAGTATTTT	CSASPSGRIYTDTQYF
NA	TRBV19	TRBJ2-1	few	TGTGCCAGTAGTATAGGTGTAAGCTCCTACAATGAGCAGTTCTTC	CASSIGVSSYNEQFF
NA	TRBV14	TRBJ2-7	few	TGTGCCAGCAGCCTTCACCACTACGAGCAGTGCTTC	CASSLHHYEQCF
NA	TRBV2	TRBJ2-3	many	TGTGCCAGCAGAGTGGGACTCCTTAGTACAGATACGCAGTATTTT	CASRVGLLSTDTQYF
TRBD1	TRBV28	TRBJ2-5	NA	TGTGCCAGCAGCACACCGGGACAGGATAGGGGGACCCAGTACTTC	CASSTPGQDRGTQYF
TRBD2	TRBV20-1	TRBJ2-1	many	TGCAGTGCTAGAGAGCTAGCGGGAGTCAATGAGCAGTTCTTC	CSARELAGVNEQFF
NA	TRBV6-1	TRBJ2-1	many	TGTGCCAGCAGGGACGGACAGCTTTCCAATGAGCAGTTCTTC	CASRDGQLSNEQFF
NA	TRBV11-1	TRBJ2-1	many	TGTGCCAGCAGCCGACGCGGGCAGGGGAAAATTGAGCAGTTCTTC	CASSRRGQGKIEQFF
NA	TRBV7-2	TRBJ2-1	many	TGTGCCAGCAGCTTAGGCGAGGCATACAATGAGCAGTTCTTC	CASSLGEAYNEQFF
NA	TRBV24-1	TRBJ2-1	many	TGTGCCACCAGTGGTGAACTAAGTTACAATGAGCAGTTCTTC	CATSGELSYNEQFF
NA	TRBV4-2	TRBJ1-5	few	TGTGCCAGCAGCCAAGATAGGGGGCCCCAGCATTTT	CASSQDRGPQHF
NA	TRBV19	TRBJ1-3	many	TGTGCCAGTAGTGCGACAGGAGGTGGAAACACCATATATTTT	CASSATGGGNTIYF
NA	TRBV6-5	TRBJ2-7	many	TGTGCCAGCAGTTACGGTCCGGGACCCTCCTACGAGCAGTACTTC	CASSYGPGPSYEQYF
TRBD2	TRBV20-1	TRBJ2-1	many	TGCAGTGCTGGGGGGACTAGCGGGAGGTTTAGGAATGAGCAGTTCTTC	CSAGGTSGRFRNEQFF
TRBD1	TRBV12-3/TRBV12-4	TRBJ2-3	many	TGTGCCAGCAGTTTAGGGGCAGGGGGTTCAGATACGCAGTATTTT	CASSLGAGGSDTQYF
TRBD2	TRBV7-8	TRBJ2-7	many	TGTGCCAGCAGCTCACCTACTAGCGGGAGCCCCTACGAGCAGTACTTC	CASSSPTSGSPYEQYF
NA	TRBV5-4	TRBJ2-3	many	TGTGCCAGCAGTTGGAGGAGCAGGGGACCTAGCACAGATACGCAGTATTTT	CASSWRSRGPSTDTQYF
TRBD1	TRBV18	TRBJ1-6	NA	TGTGTCAGCTCCCCCGACAGGGGGCTATCACCCCTCCACTTT	CVSSPDRGLSPLHF
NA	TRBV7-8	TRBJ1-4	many	TGTGCCAGCAGCAATTTACAGGGCCCTAATGAAAAACTGTTTTTT	CASSNLQGPNEKLFF
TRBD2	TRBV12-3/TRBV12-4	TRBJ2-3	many	TGTGCCAGCAGAACTAGCGAGAAAGCAGATACGCAGTATTTT	CASRTSEKADTQYF
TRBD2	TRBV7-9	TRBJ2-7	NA	TGTGCCAGCAGCTTAAGCGGGAGCAGGTACGAACGGTACTTC	CASSLSGSRYERYF
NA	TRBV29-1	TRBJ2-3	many	TGCAGCGTGTCTCGGAGCGGCACAGATACGCAGTATTTT	CSVSRSGTDTQYF
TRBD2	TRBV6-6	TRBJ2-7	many	TGTGCCAGCAGTTACTCGATCACTAGCGGAGGCAACGAGCAGTACTTC	CASSYSITSGGNEQYF
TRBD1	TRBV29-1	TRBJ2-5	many	TGCAGCGTTGAAGTAGTTTCAGGGGGCCAAGAGACCCAGTACTTC	CSVEVVSGGQETQYF
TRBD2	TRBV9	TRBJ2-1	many	TGTGCCAGCAGCGTCTCCGGGACTAGCTCCTACAATGAGCAGTTCTTC	CASSVSGTSSYNEQFF
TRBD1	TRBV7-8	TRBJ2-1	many	TGTGCCAGCAGCTCTCCCTCGGGGACAGGGCTCACCAATGAGCAGTTCTTC	CASSSPSGTGLTNEQFF
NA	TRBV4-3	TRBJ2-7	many	TGCGCCAGCAGCCAAGAAGGTTTCAGTGAGCAGTACTTC	CASSQEGFSEQYF
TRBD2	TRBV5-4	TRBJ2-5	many	TGTGCCAGCACCCCGGGACTAGCGGGAGCTCAGGGAGAGACCCAGTACTTC	CASTPGLAGAQGETQYF
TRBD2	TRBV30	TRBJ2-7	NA	TGTGCCTGGAGTGTGGTCTGGCGGGAGGGATCCGAGCAGTGCTTC	CAWSVVWREGSEQCF
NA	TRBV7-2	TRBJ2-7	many	TGTGCCAGCAGTGGCGGGCCCTCCTACGAGCAGTACTTC	CASSGGPSYEQYF
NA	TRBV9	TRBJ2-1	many	TGTGCCAGCAGCGTAGAGATGGATTTCTACAATGAGCAGTTCTTC	CASSVEMDFYNEQFF
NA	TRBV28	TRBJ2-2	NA	TGTGCCAGCAGTTTATTGGTAGGGGCGAACACCGGGGAGCTGTTTTTT	CASSLLVGANTGELFF
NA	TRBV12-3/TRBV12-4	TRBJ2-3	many	TGTGCCAGCAGTCATCCGGGAACCACAAGCACAGATACGCAGTATTTT	CASSHPGTTSTDTQYF
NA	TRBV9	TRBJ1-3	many	TGTGCCAGCAGCGTAGAGTCTGGAAACACCATATATTTT	CASSVESGNTIYF
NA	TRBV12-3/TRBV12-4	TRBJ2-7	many	TGTGCCAGCAGTTTAAATCCCGGGAGCCTCTACGAGCAGTACTTC	CASSLNPGSLYEQYF
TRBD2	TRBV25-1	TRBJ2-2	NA	TGTGCCAGCAAAACTAGCGCGAACACCGGGGAGCTGTTTTTT	CASKTSANTGELFF
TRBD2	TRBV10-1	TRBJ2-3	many	TGCGCCAGCAGTGAATCGACTAGCGGGAGCTTGGATACGCAGTATTTT	CASSESTSGSLDTQYF
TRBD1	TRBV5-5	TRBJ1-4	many	TGTGCCAGCAGCTTTTTAGGGACAGTTGATGAAAAACTGTTTTTT	CASSFLGTVDEKLFF
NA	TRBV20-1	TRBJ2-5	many	TGCAGTGCTAGCGGGCAGCAAGAGACCCAGTACTTC	CSASGQQETQYF
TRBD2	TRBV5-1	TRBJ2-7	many	TGCGCCAGCAGCGGGCGGGACAGCGGGAGGGACGGCTCCTACGAGCAGTACTTC	CASSGRDSGRDGSYEQYF
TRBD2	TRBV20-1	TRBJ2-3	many	TGCAGTGCTAGAGATCTCCTTGGAGGACTAGCTGGCACAGATACGCAGTATTTT	CSARDLLGGLAGTDTQYF
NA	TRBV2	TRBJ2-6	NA	TGTGCCAGCAGTGAGGGACGGTTCTCTGGGGCCGACGTCCTGACTTTC	CASSEGRFSGADVLTF
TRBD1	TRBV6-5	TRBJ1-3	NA	TGTGCCAGCAGCCGCGGGACAGGGGCCGGAAACACCATATATTTT	CASSRGTGAGNTIYF
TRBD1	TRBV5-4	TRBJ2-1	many	TGTGCCAGCAGCGCCCGGGACAGGGAGTACAATGAGCAGTTCTTC	CASSARDREYNEQFF
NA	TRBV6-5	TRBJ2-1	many	TGTGCCAGCAGTTCTCTGAAGGGCACGCAGTTCTTC	CASSSLKGTQFF
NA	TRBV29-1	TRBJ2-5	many	TGCAGCGTTTGGCGGCTTTCGACGGGGGAGACCCAGTACTTC	CSVWRLSTGETQYF
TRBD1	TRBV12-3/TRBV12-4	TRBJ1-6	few	TGTGCCAGCAGTCCCCGGGACAGCTCCCATTCACCCCTCCACTTT	CASSPRDSSHSPLHF
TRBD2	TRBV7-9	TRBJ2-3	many	TGTGCCAGCAGCTCAAGCGGGAGGGAATCAGATACGCAGTATTTT	CASSSSGRESDTQYF
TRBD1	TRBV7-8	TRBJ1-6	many	TGTGCCAGCAGTGCCCGGGACAGGGATAATTCACCCCTCCACTTT	CASSARDRDNSPLHF
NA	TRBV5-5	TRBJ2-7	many	TGTGCCAGCAGCTTGGTACCTTACTACGAGCAGTACTTC	CASSLVPYYEQYF
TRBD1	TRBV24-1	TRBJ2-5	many	TGTGCCACCAGTGACCCAGGGGGTCGGGAGACCCAGTACTTC	CATSDPGGRETQYF
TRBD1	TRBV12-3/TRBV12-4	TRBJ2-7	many	TGTGCCAGCAGTTCCGACAGGGTCCCTGGGTACGAGCAGTACTTC	CASSSDRVPGYEQYF
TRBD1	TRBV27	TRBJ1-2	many	TGTGCCAGCAGCTCAGGGGGTGACTATGGCTACACCTTC	CASSSGGDYGYTF
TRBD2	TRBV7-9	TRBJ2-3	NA	TGTGCCAGCAGCTTACTCCCGGGAGGGCCCACAGATACGCAGTATTTT	CASSLLPGGPTDTQYF
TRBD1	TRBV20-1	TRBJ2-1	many	TGCAGTGCTAGAAGGGACAGGGGCTACAATGAGCAGTTCTTC	CSARRDRGYNEQFF
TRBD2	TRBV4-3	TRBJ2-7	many	TGCGCCAGCAGTCATACAGTGACTAGCGAAACTTACGAGCAGTACTTC	CASSHTVTSETYEQYF
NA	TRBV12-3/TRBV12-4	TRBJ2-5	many	TGTGCCAGCAGGGGAGGCCAGTTACGAGGGGAGACCCAGTACTTC	CASRGGQLRGETQYF